These T cell receptor beta chains were read from a single sample in a study of blood T cell repertoires in COVID-19. Sequencing used immunoSEQ multiplex PCR; TCRdb keeps in-frame clones, though not all of them. The sample has 200,000 to 300,000 clones; around 90% are singletons. Sequencing was performed on PBMCs or T cells enriched from blood (not recorded which). The source of these receptors is a young woman with acute COVID-19. The CDR3 runs from the conserved cysteine through the conserved F or W. The D gene is left open where the match is weak. Not every row has a clone size; where given, it reads once, few, many or a size class.

d_call	j_call	v_call	clone_size	cdr3_nt	cdr3_aa
TRBD2	TRBJ2-3	TRBV10-2	few	TGCGCCAGCAGTGGGACTAGCGGGGGGTCCAGCACAGATACGCAGTATTTT	CASSGTSGGSSTDTQYF
TRBD1	TRBJ1-2	TRBV6-1	few	TGTGCCAGCAGTGAAGCCCACCCGGGACAGGGTTGGGGCTATGGCTACACCTTC	CASSEAHPGQGWGYGYTF
NA	TRBJ2-1	TRBV19	NA	TGTGCCAGTAGTAAGGGATTCGGGGAAAATGAGCAGTTCTTC	CASSKGFGENEQFF
NA	TRBJ1-3	TRBV2	NA	TGTGCCAGCAGTGAAGGCGGACGGGAGTTTCATTTT	CASSEGGREFHF
TRBD2	TRBJ2-1	TRBV4-1	NA	TGCGCCAGCAGCCAACTAGCGGGGAGCTCCTACAATGAGCAGTTCTTC	CASSQLAGSSYNEQFF
TRBD1	TRBJ1-4	TRBV4-3	NA	TGCGCCAGCAGCCAAGGACAGGGGGTCAATGAAAAACTGTTTTTT	CASSQGQGVNEKLFF
NA	TRBJ1-6	TRBV7-9	once	TGTGCCAGCAGCCAATATAATTCACCCCTCCACTTT	CASSQYNSPLHF
NA	TRBJ2-3	TRBV29-1	NA	TGCAGCGTGTCAGCGGCAGGGGGGTGGGCAGATACGCAGTATTTT	CSVSAAGGWADTQYF
NA	TRBJ1-2	TRBV7-2	NA	TGTGCCAGCAGCTTAGATGTTCCAGGGCTCTATGGCTACACCTTC	CASSLDVPGLYGYTF
TRBD2	TRBJ2-2	TRBV6-2/TRBV6-3	NA	TGTGCCAGCAGTTACCCCCCCACACGCCTAGCGGGGGTTAACACCGGGGAGCTGTTTTTT	CASSYPPTRLAGVNTGELFF
NA	TRBJ1-6	TRBV28	NA	TGTGCCAGCAGTTTCGGGAATTCACCCCTCCACTTT	CASSFGNSPLHF
TRBD2	TRBJ2-5	TRBV2	few	TGTGCCAGCAGTGAAGCGCGGGGGGCCCAAGAGACCCAGTACTTC	CASSEARGAQETQYF
NA	TRBJ2-1	TRBV3-1/TRBV3-2	NA	TGTGCCAGCACCTCAGTGGCGGGGTATTTCAATGAGCAGTTCTTC	CASTSVAGYFNEQFF
TRBD1	TRBJ1-1	TRBV11-2	NA	TGTGCCAGCACCTTCAGGGGGACAGGACGTCTAAACGCTGAAGCTTTCTTT	CASTFRGTGRLNAEAFF
TRBD1	TRBJ1-4	TRBV5-6	NA	TGTGCCAGCGGATCTGGGACAGCGTCTCGGGAAAAACTGTTTTTT	CASGSGTASREKLFF
NA	TRBJ1-3	TRBV9	NA	TGTGCCAGCAGCCCCCCAGGAACTGGAAACACCATATATTTT	CASSPPGTGNTIYF
TRBD2	TRBJ2-1	TRBV5-1	NA	TGCGCCAGCAGCTTGGGACTAGCGGGGAATGAGCAGTTCTTC	CASSLGLAGNEQFF
NA	TRBJ1-2	TRBV7-2	NA	TGTGCCAGCAGCTTATCCCGGGAGGGTTACGGCTACACCTTC	CASSLSREGYGYTF
NA	TRBJ2-3	TRBV4-1	NA	TGCGCCAGCAGCCAAGGAGTCCGAGGGCTACCCGGATCCACAGATACGCAGTATTTT	CASSQGVRGLPGSTDTQYF
NA	TRBJ1-5	TRBV11-2	NA	TGTGCCAGCAGCTTGGATGGGCTCGGCAATCAGCCCCAGCATTTT	CASSLDGLGNQPQHF
NA	TRBJ2-2	TRBV21-1	once	TGTGCCAGCAGCAACCTAGCGGGGGGGCCCGGAACCGGGGAGCTGTTTTTT	CASSNLAGGPGTGELFF
NA	TRBJ1-5	TRBV6-6	NA	TGTGCCAGCAAGGCGGGATTTAGCAATCAGCCCCAGCATTTT	CASKAGFSNQPQHF
NA	TRBJ1-4	TRBV19	NA	TGTGCCAGTAGCAGACAAAATGAAAAACTGTTTTTT	CASSRQNEKLFF
NA	TRBJ2-7	TRBV5-1	NA	TGCGCCAGCAGCCTCGGAGGGGGGGACTACGAGCAGTACTTC	CASSLGGGDYEQYF
NA	TRBJ1-1	TRBV29-1	once	TGCAGCGTTACCGACAGTTTGAACACTGAAGCTTTCTTT	CSVTDSLNTEAFF
NA	TRBJ2-7	TRBV7-9	once	TGTGCCAGCAGCTTAGCACAGGGAAGAGGGTACGAGCAGTACTTC	CASSLAQGRGYEQYF
TRBD2	TRBJ2-3	TRBV5-1	NA	TGCGCCAGCAGCTTGGCCGTAGCGGGGGACCTCGTGAATACGCAGTATTTT	CASSLAVAGDLVNTQYF
NA	TRBJ2-7	TRBV2	once	TGTGCCAGCATCTCCCGGATGACAGGCTACGAGCAGTACTTC	CASISRMTGYEQYF
NA	TRBJ2-4	TRBV9	NA	TGTGCCAGCAGCGTAGTAGGAGGGGTTAAAAACATTCAGTACTTC	CASSVVGGVKNIQYF
NA	TRBJ1-3	TRBV6-5	NA	TGTGCCAGCATCCTGAAGCGAGGGTATGGAAACACCATATATTTT	CASILKRGYGNTIYF
NA	TRBJ2-1	TRBV7-2	NA	TGTGCCAGCAGCTTCACACCTTCCCGGGTTTACAATGAGCAGTTCTTC	CASSFTPSRVYNEQFF
NA	TRBJ1-1	TRBV28	NA	TGTGCCAGCAGTGTGGGACACCCTATGAACACTGAAGCTTTCTTT	CASSVGHPMNTEAFF
NA	TRBJ2-2	TRBV27	NA	TGTGCCAGCAGTTTATCCAGCGGATTAAACACCGGGGAGCTGTTTTTT	CASSLSSGLNTGELFF
NA	TRBJ1-5	TRBV27	NA	TGTGCCAGCAGCCCGGCCGCCAGGAGCAATCAGCCCCAGCATTTT	CASSPAARSNQPQHF
TRBD2	TRBJ2-1	TRBV4-1	NA	TGCGCCAGCAGCCAAACTGAGGGACTAGCGGGGGGAGCCAATGAGCAGTTCTTC	CASSQTEGLAGGANEQFF
NA	TRBJ1-4	TRBV4-1	NA	TGCGCCAGCAGCCAAGCGACAGGTGCTGCAACTAATGAAAAACTGTTTTTT	CASSQATGAATNEKLFF
NA	TRBJ2-1	TRBV4-1	NA	TGCGCCAGCAGCCATCAGGGTTACAATGAGCAGTTCTTC	CASSHQGYNEQFF
NA	TRBJ2-5	TRBV5-1	NA	TGCGCCAGCAGCCCGGGTGAGACCCAGTACTTC	CASSPGETQYF
TRBD1	TRBJ1-2	TRBV5-1	NA	TGCGCCAGCAGCATCGGGACAGGGTTTAGCTATGGCTACACCTTC	CASSIGTGFSYGYTF
TRBD1	TRBJ1-5	TRBV19	few	TGTGCCAGTAGTCCGGGACAGTATAGCAATCAGCCCCAGCATTTT	CASSPGQYSNQPQHF
NA	TRBJ1-1	TRBV7-8	NA	TGTGCCAGCTTTCCACCCGGGAACACTGAAGCTTTCTTT	CASFPPGNTEAFF
NA	TRBJ1-2	TRBV29-1	NA	TGCAGCGTTGAAGATGGGTGGGAGGGACCCGATGGCTACACCTTC	CSVEDGWEGPDGYTF
NA	TRBJ1-3	TRBV5-5	NA	TGTGCCAGCAGCGGACAAACAGGCTTCTCTGGAAACACCATATATTTT	CASSGQTGFSGNTIYF
NA	TRBJ2-7	TRBV27	NA	TGTGCCAGCAGTCCGCTGGTCGGGGAGTTCGCCTACGAGCAGTACTTC	CASSPLVGEFAYEQYF
NA	TRBJ1-2	TRBV7-2	NA	TGTGCCAGCAGCTTAAGTGCGGGCGAGGGTGGCTACACCTTC	CASSLSAGEGGYTF
TRBD2	TRBJ2-7	TRBV5-5	NA	TGTGCCAGCAGCTCGCCCGGCGGGGGGGCCTACGAGCAGTACTTC	CASSSPGGGAYEQYF
NA	TRBJ1-2	TRBV27	NA	TGTGCCAGCAGAATGTCCCCCGACAGTCTTGGGGACTACACCTTC	CASRMSPDSLGDYTF
NA	TRBJ1-2	TRBV6-1	NA	TGTGCCAGCGCCCCAGCGCCTAACTATGGCTACACCTTC	CASAPAPNYGYTF
TRBD1	TRBJ1-5	TRBV11-2	NA	TGTGCCAGCAGCTTAGTAGGGGGCTCGGGCAATCAGCCCCAGCATTTT	CASSLVGGSGNQPQHF
NA	TRBJ1-1	TRBV7-2	NA	TGTGCCAGCAGCCTTAGGGGGAACACTGAAGCTTTCTTT	CASSLRGNTEAFF
NA	TRBJ1-5	TRBV11-2	NA	TGTGCCAGCAGCCCTCAGAGCAATCAGCCCCAGCATTTT	CASSPQSNQPQHF